The 23 T cell receptor beta chains below all came from one sample that was sequenced in a study of human T cells and chemical hapten exposure (dated by TCRdb to 2020 to 2023). Preparation of the library involved RACE. For sequencing, a NextSeq 500 was employed. In TCRdb, the public reads were trimmed at Q25 with fastp and aligned with MiXCR, with productive beta chains retained. Rows matching on CDR3 protein sequence are summarized as one entry with the most common DNA and genes. This sample lists over 130,000 distinct CDR3 sequences; 10% to 15% were detected once. In total, the top ten clones hold under 1.5% of the sample. Taken with the paper, the label for time point translates to: patch test 2, 6 weeks after DPC sensitization. The treatment or condition label for this specimen denotes: therapeutic diphenylcyclopropenone sensitization with weekly scalp DPC. Specimen: whole blood, collected in connection with sensitization to the hapten diphenylcyclopropenone (DPC). These receptors originate from a woman aged 45-65 years with alopecia areata. Some clones in this sample may be carry-over from other donors' samples.

This clonotype was counted a few times. This chain uses TRBV20-1 with TRBJ2-1; 7 bases fit TRBD2. The CDR3 contains 15 residues. Germline CDR1 and CDR2: DFQATT and SNEGSKA (reference sequence). The V gene end was trimmed by 6 bases and the J gene end by 0 bases; junction bases not matched to a gene: 8. CDR3 nucleotides: TGCAGTGCCAGGACCCTAGCGGACTCCTACAATGAGCAGTTCTTC. Protein sequence: CSARTLADSYNEQFF.

This clonotype was seen many times. The V and J genes are TRBV18 and TRBJ2-5; 12 nucleotides agree with TRBD2. The CDR3 has 17 amino acids. The germline V gene encodes CDR1 KGHSH and CDR2 LQKENI. The ends lost 4 bases at V and 3 bases at J; junction bases unmatched: 9. This CDR3 reads CASSRLRRLAGEETQYF. CDR3 sequence (DNA): TGTGCCAGCTCACGCCTCCGAAGACTAGCGGGAGAAGAGACCCAGTACTTC. Full variable domain (missing parts from reference TRBV18 and TRBJ2-5): NAGVMQNPRHLVRRRGQEARLRCSPMKGHSHVYWYRQLPEEGLKFMVYLQKENIIDESGMPKERFSAEFPKEGPSILRIQQVVRGDSAAYFCASSRLRRLAGEETQYFGPGTRLLVL.

Ten or more counts support this clonotype. The gene calls are TRBV6-2 or TRBV6-3 and TRBJ1-5, with 8 bases fitting TRBD1. The CDR3 has 15 amino acids. Germline V gives CDR1 MNHEY, CDR2 SVGEGT. V trimming: 5 bases; J trimming: 2 bases; junction bases outside the gene matches: 5. The CDR3 DNA reads TGTGCCAGCAGTGGGAGGACAGGGCGCAATCAGCCCCAGCATTTT. Translation gives CASSGRTGRNQPQHF.

The chain recombines TRBV9 with TRBJ2-1; D unresolved. V was shortened by 0 bases and J by 0 bases, with 7 bases between the two germline ends. This CDR3 has 15 amino acids. CDR1 is SGDLS, CDR2 YYNGEE, per germline. CDR3 sequence reads: CASSVGGLSYNEQFF. CDR3 sequence (DNA): TGTGCCAGCAGCGTAGGGGGTCTCTCCTACAATGAGCAGTTCTTC.

This clonotype has just a few counts. This chain connects TRBV3-1 to TRBJ2-1; TRBD2 agrees at 7 bases. Germline V gene sequence: CDR1 LGHDT, CDR2 YNNKEL (reference sequence). There are 19 residues in the CDR3. The J segment lost 0 bases and the V segment lost 5 bases, leaving 16 bases of the junction unmatched. For the CDR3, the DNA is TGTGCCAGCAGCAAACTGGCTAGCGGTACTCAGAGCTCCTACAATGAGCAGTTCTTC. Protein: CASSKLASGTQSSYNEQFF.

Many counts were recorded for this clonotype. The V gene is TRBV7-2, the J gene TRBJ2-2; D is unclear. The CDR3 covers 15 residues. Between the trimmed V and J ends, which lost 3 bases and 5 bases, there was a span of 13 bases. Germline V gene lookup returns CDR1 SGHTA and CDR2 FQGNSA. The CDR3 sequence: CASSFRPPVTGELFF. As DNA, the CDR3 is TGTGCCAGCAGCTTCCGACCCCCGGTTACCGGGGAGCTGTTTTTT.

The chain has TRBV19 and TRBJ2-6; D is unclear. The CDR3 loop spans 16 amino acids. Germline-derived CDR1 and CDR2 are LNHDA and SQIVND (reference sequence). V was cut by 5 bases and J by 4 bases, with 15 bases left in between. The CDR3, as DNA: TGTGCCAGTAGTCCCTCGGAGAGGTCCGGGGCCAACGTCCTGACTTTC. Its translation is CASSPSERSGANVLTF. Full variable domain (outside the CDR3, taken from reference TRBV19 and TRBJ2-6): DGGITQSPKYLFRKEGQNVTLSCEQNLNHDAMYWYRQDPGQGLRLIYYSQIVNDFQKGDIAEGYSVSREKKESFPLTVTSAQKNPTAFYLCASSPSERSGANVLTFGAGSRLTVL.

The genes are TRBV6-6 and TRBJ2-3; the match to TRBD2 covers 14 bases. The V gene's germline CDR1 is MNHNY and CDR2 SVGAGI (reference sequence). This CDR3 contains 15 residues. The J segment lost 1 base and the V segment lost 7 bases, leaving 1 base of the junction unmatched. DNA for the CDR3: TGTGCCAGCACGACTAGCGGGAGGGGCACAGATACGCAGTATTTT. Translating gives CASTTSGRGTDTQYF.

This clonotype was detected ten times or more. V gene TRBV7-2 combines with J gene TRBJ1-3; the D is unclear. Per germline, CDR1 SGHTA and CDR2 FQGNSA. The CDR3 is made up of 14 amino acids. V dropped 2 bases and J dropped 2 bases, with 7 bases sitting between them. The CDR3, as DNA: TGTGCCAGCAGCTTAAGAGGTGCTGGAAACACCATATATTTT. Translation gives CASSLRGAGNTIYF.

In its sample, this clonotype was seen a few times. V gene TRBV7-3 combines with J gene TRBJ2-5, with unresolved D. V lost 3 bases to trimming and J lost 2 bases, with 7 bases between them. The CDR3 is made up of 13 amino acids. Germline V lookup: CDR1 SGHTA, CDR2 FQGTGA. The CDR3 coding sequence is TGTGCCAGCAGCTTTTCAGCTCAAGAGACCCAGTACTTC. It specifies CASSFSAQETQYF.

V is TRBV12-3 or TRBV12-4 and J is TRBJ1-6; D is ambiguous. CDR3 length: 12 residues. Between the trimmed V and J ends, which lost 6 bases and 12 bases, there was a span of 12 bases. The CDR3: CASSRDYLPLHF. In DNA form, the CDR3 reads TGTGCCAGCAGCCGGGATTATTTACCCCTCCACTTT.

This clonotype was found many times. This chain uses TRBV10-3 with TRBJ2-7, with a tentative D call TRBD1 (5 bases). The V and J ends lost 6 bases and 3 bases respectively, with 9 bases between them. The CDR3 has 12 residues. CDR1 is ENHRY, CDR2 SYGVKD, per germline. CDR3 sequence: CAISQGIYEQYF. CDR3 in DNA: TGTGCCATCAGCCAGGGCATCTACGAGCAGTACTTC.

At least ten counts were recorded for this clonotype. The CDR3 sequence is CASSLKGRGAVVDEQYF. DNA of the CDR3: TGTGCCAGCAGTTTAAAGGGCAGGGGCGCGGTGGTCGACGAGCAGTACTTC. The V gene is TRBV27, the J gene TRBJ2-7; D might be TRBD1 (6 bases). CDR1 and CDR2 from the germline V gene are MNHEY and SMNVEV (reference sequence). V lost 2 bases and J 5 bases, leaving 22 bases between the germline ends. This CDR3 comprises 17 residues.

V is TRBV19 and J is TRBJ1-6; D is unresolved. The CDR3 contains 13 residues. V lost 6 bases, J lost 7 bases, and 10 bases lay in between. Germline V CDR1 and CDR2: LNHDA, SQIVND (reference sequence). The CDR3 DNA sequence: TGTGCCAGTAGATCCGATCAGAATTCACCCCTCCACTTT. Its protein is CASRSDQNSPLHF.

This clonotype came up a few times. The rearrangement uses TRBV7-9 and TRBJ2-1; 13 nucleotides agree with TRBD2. V gave up 6 bases and J gave up 8 bases; unmatched junction bases: 7. This CDR3 is 15 amino acids long. Germline V gene sequence: CDR1 SEHNR, CDR2 FQNEAQ (reference sequence). CDR3 DNA: TGTGCCAGCAGGGATACTAGCGGGAGGGCCGATGAGCAGTTCTTC. Protein product: CASRDTSGRADEQFF.

This clonotype was detected many times. This chain connects TRBV19 to TRBJ2-7, with D possibly being TRBD1 or TRBD2 (5 bases each). The germline V and J ends were trimmed by 3 bases and 1 base, with 10 bases remaining between them. CDR3 length equals 14 residues. Per the germline V gene, CDR1 is LNHDA and CDR2 is SQIVND (reference sequence). The CDR3: CASSMGPESYEQYF. In DNA form, the CDR3 reads TGTGCCAGTAGTATGGGACCGGAATCCTACGAGCAGTACTTC.

This clonotype was found a few times. V usage is TRBV18 and J usage is TRBJ1-5, with unresolved D. V was clipped by 3 bases and J by 2 bases, with 11 bases between them. The CDR3 contains 15 residues. Germline V gene lookup returns CDR1 KGHSH and CDR2 LQKENI. The CDR3 loop reads CASSPGGNGNQPQHF. As DNA, the CDR3 is TGTGCCAGCTCACCGGGAGGGAACGGCAATCAGCCCCAGCATTTT.

The table lists this clonotype with many counts. The V gene is TRBV28, the J gene TRBJ2-1; 8 nucleotides align to TRBD2. The CDR3 sequence is 15 residues long. From germline, CDR1 is MDHEN and CDR2 SYDVKM. The V segment lost 6 bases and the J segment 3 bases; nucleotides outside the gene matches: 7. The DNA of the CDR3 is TGTGCCAGCAGCTACACTAGCGGAGTCTACAATGAGCAGTTCTTC. Translated: CASSYTSGVYNEQFF.

The chain uses TRBV6-5 and TRBJ1-5; tentative D call: TRBD1 (6 bases). There are 15 residues in the CDR3. Between the trimmed V and J ends, which lost 6 bases and 1 base, there was a span of 13 bases. The germline V gene encodes CDR1 MNHEY and CDR2 SVGAGI. CDR3 region: CASRPTGISNQPQHF. The DNA of the CDR3 is TGTGCCAGCAGACCTACAGGGATCAGCAATCAGCCCCAGCATTTT.

This chain joins TRBV5-1 and TRBJ2-4; TRBD2 matches 10 bases. CDR3 length: 17 residues. V gave up 2 bases and J gave up 3 bases; unmatched junction bases: 8. Germline CDR1 and CDR2: SGHRS and YFSETQ. The CDR3 sequence is CASSLGLAGERKNIQYF. DNA of the CDR3: TGCGCCAGCAGCTTAGGGCTAGCGGGAGAGCGCAAAAACATTCAGTACTTC.

The gene calls are TRBV19 and TRBJ2-2; D is perhaps TRBD2 (5 bases). The V gene lost 6 bases and the J gene lost 1 base, with 12 bases spanning the gap. Germline CDR1 and CDR2: LNHDA and SQIVND (reference sequence). CDR3 size: 15 residues. CDR3 amino acids: CASSKPGRNTGELFF. In DNA form, the CDR3 reads TGTGCCAGTAGCAAACCGGGGAGGAACACCGGGGAGCTGTTTTTT.

The chain is built from TRBV10-2 and TRBJ1-1; 11 nucleotides match TRBD1. The trim removed 6 bases at V and 6 bases at J, leaving 3 bases unmatched. This CDR3 has 13 amino acids. Germline CDR1 and CDR2: WSHSY and SAAADI. In DNA form, the CDR3 reads TGCGCCAGCAGGGACAGGGGGCGGGCTGAAGCTTTCTTT. Its translation: CASRDRGRAEAFF.

This clonotype was counted a few times. The rearrangement joins TRBV6-2 or TRBV6-3 to TRBJ2-2; TRBD2 is a possible D gene (8 bases). The V gene's germline CDR1 is MNHEY and CDR2 SVGEGT. Trimming left V 5 bases short and J 6 bases short, with 19 bases between. There are 16 residues in the CDR3. This CDR3 reads CASSIHGRGRPGELFF. The CDR3 bases are TGTGCCAGCAGTATCCACGGGAGGGGGCGACCCGGGGAGCTGTTTTTT.